These 2 T cell receptor beta chains were sequenced from one sample in a study of cytomegalovirus exposure and HLA in healthy donors. The PCR ran on 60 Vbeta and 13 Jbeta primers. Method: immunoSEQ multiplex PCR; TCRdb's copy keeps in-frame clones and lacks some. The sample carries about 140,000 clones, around 85% recorded once. The sequenced sample was PBMCs. Receptors were obtained from a female donor in good health and CMV-seronegative.

This chain joins TRBV7-9 and TRBJ1-1; D is unclear. The CDR3 spans 12 residues. V was shortened by 5 bases and J by 11 bases, with 15 bases between the two germline ends. Per germline, CDR1 SEHNR and CDR2 FQNEAQ (reference sequence). The CDR3 here is CASSPGLGEAFF. The CDR3 DNA follows: TGTGCCAGCAGCCCCGGCCTCGGGGAGGCTTTCTTT.

This chain connects TRBV5-1 to TRBJ1-5; D remains ambiguous. V was pared by 0 bases and J by 10 bases, with 14 bases between. Germline CDR1 and CDR2: SGHRS and YFSETQ. This CDR3 region has 14 residues. CDR3 sequence reads: CASSLDSKSPPQHF. The CDR3 DNA reads as TGCGCCAGCAGCTTGGACAGTAAAAGTCCCCCCCAGCATTTT.